This T cell receptor beta chain was sequenced for a study of prognosis after radiotherapy for stage I lung cancer. Whole-study context: Between April 2018 and early 2019, patients with stage I non-small cell lung cancer were enrolled.

The study amplified the TCR beta CDR3 region from genomic DNA. This amplification was carried out by two rounds of multiplex PCR. Specific primers for each TRBV and TRBJ gene were what first-round PCR used. TCRdb passed the multiplex PCR reads through MiXCR, listing each CDR3 protein once. Of around 20,000 distinct CDR3 sequences in the sample, approximately 42% were seen once. J gave up 2 bases and V 3 bases, and 6 bases lay outside the gene matches. The CDR3 loop spans 15 amino acids. This specimen consisted of PBMCs, obtained before or after stereotactic body radiation therapy (not recorded which). This chain connects TRBV12-3 or TRBV12-4 to TRBJ2-7, with 8 bases aligning to TRBD1. The source of this sequence is a donor aged 50 or older with non-small cell lung cancer. The CDR3 here is CASSLAGTGTYEQYF. The DNA of the CDR3 is TGTGCCAGCAGTTTGGCCGGGACAGGAACCTACGAGCAGTACTTC.